This is a list of T cell receptor beta chains from one sample in a study of cytomegalovirus exposure and HLA in healthy donors. Repertoires were generated with immunoSEQ multiplex PCR, while TCRdb's copy carries only in-frame clones and drops some. The sample gives 160,000 or so clones, 79% of which show up once; 0.69% is in the top ten. Sequenced sample: PBMCs. The receptor set was obtained from a middle-aged woman in good health and CMV-seronegative. Both conserved end residues are part of each CDR3. Fields, in order: J gene, CDR3 length, V gene, CDR3 protein.

J gene: TRBJ1-1; CDR3 length: 13; V gene: TRBV10-3; CDR3 protein: CALRTGTNTEAFF
J gene: TRBJ1-6; CDR3 length: 15; V gene: TRBV27; CDR3 protein: CASKGRQGQGSPLHF
J gene: TRBJ2-1; CDR3 length: 15; V gene: TRBV19; CDR3 protein: CASSTGQGAGDEQFF
J gene: TRBJ2-7; CDR3 length: 15; V gene: TRBV28; CDR3 protein: CASSLTGGPDYEQYF
J gene: TRBJ2-3; CDR3 length: 16; V gene: TRBV5-4; CDR3 protein: CASSPRLGRDVDTQYF
J gene: TRBJ1-4; CDR3 length: 16; V gene: TRBV15; CDR3 protein: CATSRVTGATNEKLFF
J gene: TRBJ2-7; CDR3 length: 14; V gene: TRBV11-2; CDR3 protein: CASSSTGLGYEQYF
J gene: TRBJ1-2; CDR3 length: 13; V gene: TRBV9; CDR3 protein: CASSGTGGGGYTF
J gene: TRBJ2-3; CDR3 length: 16; V gene: TRBV6-1; CDR3 protein: CASSDSIAGGLDTQYF
J gene: TRBJ2-7; CDR3 length: 14; V gene: TRBV29-1; CDR3 protein: CSVGAWTGGSEQYF
J gene: TRBJ2-7; CDR3 length: 14; V gene: TRBV18; CDR3 protein: CASSPVGGSNEQYF
J gene: TRBJ1-2; CDR3 length: 16; V gene: TRBV18; CDR3 protein: CASSRSMGALSYGYTF